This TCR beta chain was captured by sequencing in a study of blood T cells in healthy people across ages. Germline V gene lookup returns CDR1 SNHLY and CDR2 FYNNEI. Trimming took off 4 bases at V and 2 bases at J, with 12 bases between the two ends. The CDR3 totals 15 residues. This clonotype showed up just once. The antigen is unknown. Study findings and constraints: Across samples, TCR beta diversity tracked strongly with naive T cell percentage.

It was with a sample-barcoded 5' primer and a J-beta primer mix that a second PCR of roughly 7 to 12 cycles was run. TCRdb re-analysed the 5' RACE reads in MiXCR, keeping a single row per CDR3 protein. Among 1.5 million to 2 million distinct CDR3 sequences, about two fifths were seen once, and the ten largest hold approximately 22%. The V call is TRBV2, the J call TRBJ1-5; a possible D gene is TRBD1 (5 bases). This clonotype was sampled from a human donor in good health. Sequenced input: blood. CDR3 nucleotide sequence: TGTGCCAGCAGTGGAGGTCTGGGGGGCAATCAGCCCCAGCATTTT. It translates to CASSGGLGGNQPQHF.